This entry lists 28 T cell receptor beta chains sequenced from one sample in a study of blood T cell repertoires in COVID-19 (dated by TCRdb to 2018 to 2021). The library relied on the immunoSEQ multiplex PCR assay. Entries here come from immuneACCESS through TCRdb and include only in-frame sequences with V and J called. Some clones fail to appear in such tables; in the studies checked, an unresolved V gene covers under half of the shortfall, and the cause of the remainder is unknown. This sample lists more than 25,000 clones; 68% were detected once. Of the sample, less than 20% falls within the top ten clones. The sample comprised peripheral blood. The receptors here all came from a human donor in a cohort sampled during active COVID-19.

J is TRBJ2-5 and V is TRBV28; D perhaps matches TRBD1 (6 bases). Per the germline V gene, CDR1 is MDHEN and CDR2 is SYDVKM. The V and J ends lost 5 bases and 4 bases respectively, with 14 bases between them. The CDR3 has 14 amino acids. CDR3 protein: CASSMGQRVETQYF. CDR3 nucleotide sequence: TGTGCCAGCAGTATGGGACAAAGGGTAGAGACCCAGTACTTC.

This sequence joins TRBV12-3 or TRBV12-4 and TRBJ2-7, with TRBD2 as a possible D gene (6 bases). V dropped 8 bases and J dropped 3 bases, with 8 bases sitting between them. There are 11 residues in the CDR3. CDR3 in amino acids: CASGGDYEQYF. CDR3 DNA sequence: TGTGCCAGCGGCGGGGACTACGAGCAGTACTTC.

J is TRBJ1-1 and V is TRBV16; 8 bases map to TRBD1. V trimming: 0 bases; J trimming: 4 bases; junction bases outside the gene matches: 4. Per the germline V gene, CDR1 is KGHSY and CDR2 is FQNENV. This CDR3 contains 15 residues. The CDR3 coding sequence is TGTGCCAGCAGCCAATCCAAGGACAGGGCCACTGAAGCTTTCTTT. Its protein is CASSQSKDRATEAFF. Filled out from reference TRBV16 and TRBJ1-1, the complete variable domain reads GEEVAQTPKHLVRGEGQKAKLYCAPIKGHSYVFWYQQVLKNEFKFLISFQNENVFDETGMPKERFSAKCLPNSPCSLEIQATKLEDSAVYFCASSQSKDRATEAFFGQGTRLTVV.

The genes are TRBV19 and TRBJ1-4; tentative D call: TRBD1 (6 bases). This CDR3 contains 16 residues. The ends were cut back, 1 base at V and 0 bases at J, with 9 bases in the middle. Germline CDR1 LNHDA, CDR2 SQIVND (reference sequence). The CDR3 here is CASSIGWTATNEKLFF. CDR3 coding DNA: TGTGCCAGTAGTATAGGTTGGACAGCAACTAATGAAAAACTGTTTTTT. Variable domain in full (rest from reference TRBV19 and TRBJ1-4): DGGITQSPKYLFRKEGQNVTLSCEQNLNHDAMYWYRQDPGQGLRLIYYSQIVNDFQKGDIAEGYSVSREKKESFPLTVTSAQKNPTAFYLCASSIGWTATNEKLFFGSGTQLSVL.

The genes are TRBV6-5 and TRBJ1-6, with D perhaps TRBD1 (5 bases). The germline CDR1 and CDR2 sequences are MNHEY and SVGAGI. CDR3 size: 16 residues. V lost 0 bases and J lost 10, with 16 bases in between. In nucleotides, the CDR3 is TGTGCCAGCAGTTACTCGTCCAGGGCAGGCAGGTCACCCCTCCACTTT. Translating gives CASSYSSRAGRSPLHF.

The chain employs TRBV4-3 and TRBJ2-7; 8 bases match TRBD2. Unmatched junction bases numbered 5, after V lost 0 bases and J lost 4 bases. CDR3 length: 15 residues. The germline V gene has CDR1 LGHNA and CDR2 YSLEER. Here the CDR3 DNA reads TGCGCCAGCAGCCAAGAGAAGGCTAGCGGGTACGAGCAGTACTTC. Translation gives CASSQEKASGYEQYF.

The genes are TRBV11-3 and TRBJ2-1; D might be TRBD1 (5 bases). Germline lookup yields CDR1 SGHNT and CDR2 YENEEA. V was pared by 0 bases and J by 6 bases, with 15 bases between. The CDR3 has 16 residues. Here the CDR3 reads CASSLDGSGWANEQFF. CDR3 nucleotides: TGTGCCAGCAGCTTAGATGGGTCAGGGTGGGCCAATGAGCAGTTCTTC.

V and J are TRBV5-1 and TRBJ2-3; D possibly corresponds to TRBD1 (5 bases). The CDR3 length is 15 residues. The V end lost 0 bases, the J end lost 2 bases, and 10 bases lay between the germline ends. CDR1 and CDR2 (germline): SGHRS, YFSETQ. The CDR3 reads CASSLEGKTTDTQYF. The CDR3, as DNA: TGCGCCAGCAGCTTGGAGGGGAAAACCACAGATACGCAGTATTTT.

There are a few counts of this clone. The chain uses TRBV12-2 and TRBJ2-7; the table assigns TRBD2, which was not confirmed against the DNA. TRBV12-2 is a pseudogene. CDR3 size: 18 residues. The CDR3 DNA follows: TGTGCAAGTCGCTTAGGGACTAGCGGGACCGTTACTGGTTACGAGCAGTACTTC. Its protein product is CASRLGTSGTVTGYEQYF.

V and J are TRBV2 and TRBJ2-7, with D possibly matching TRBD1 (6 bases). Germline CDR1 is SNHLY and CDR2 is FYNNEI. Trimming shortened V by 5 bases and J by 2 bases, and 13 bases separated the two germline ends. The CDR3 runs 14 residues. The CDR3 sequence is CASSSSGTTYEQYF. DNA for the CDR3: TGTGCCAGCAGTAGTTCCGGGACAACCTACGAGCAGTACTTC.

This rearrangement joins TRBV5-6 to TRBJ2-7, with D possibly matching TRBD1 (6 bases). The CDR3 length is 13 residues. The germline CDR1 and CDR2 sequences are SGHDT and YYEEEE. Trimming stripped 0 bases from V and 5 bases from J, with 9 bases between. The chain's CDR3 is CASSLAGAHEQYF. The CDR3 coding sequence is TGTGCCAGCAGCTTGGCAGGGGCCCACGAGCAGTACTTC.

This clone was observed a single time. The chain employs TRBV6-5 and TRBJ2-5, with TRBD2 identical over 9 bases. The CDR3 covers 15 residues. V shed 7 bases and J 2 bases; nucleotides not matched to a gene: 8. CDR1 and CDR2 (germline): MNHEY, SVGAGI. Written as DNA, the CDR3 is TGTGCCAGCAAATCTCCAGCGGGGGGTCAAGAGACCCAGTACTTC. Amino acid sequence: CASKSPAGGQETQYF.

The genes are TRBV28 and TRBJ2-7; 9 bases are a match to TRBD1. The CDR3 loop spans 14 amino acids. Germline V lookup: CDR1 MDHEN, CDR2 SYDVKM. J lost 3 bases, V lost 6 bases, and 6 bases had no gene match. The CDR3 protein is CASRAGTGLYEQYF. The CDR3 DNA reads as TGTGCCAGCAGGGCCGGGACAGGGCTCTACGAGCAGTACTTC.

The chain links TRBV3-1 (or the pseudogene TRBV3-2) to TRBJ2-5; 11 nucleotides match TRBD1. This CDR3 comprises 17 residues. J lost 5 bases, V lost 0 bases, and 8 bases had no gene match. CDR1 LGHDT and CDR2 YNNKEL come from the germline V gene (reference sequence). The CDR3 nucleotides read TGTGCCAGCAGCCAAGATGTCAGGACAGGGGGCGCGGAGACCCAGTACTTC. Encoded protein: CASSQDVRTGGAETQYF.

CDR3: CASSGGGQGSSYNEQFF. CDR3 nucleotides: TGTGCCAGCAGTGGAGGTGGGCAGGGAAGCTCCTACAATGAGCAGTTCTTC. The chain combines TRBV2 with TRBJ2-1; a weak D match, TRBD1 (5 bases). Trimming took 4 bases from V and 0 from J, leaving 16 bases between them. The CDR3 has 17 residues. Germline V lookup: CDR1 SNHLY, CDR2 FYNNEI.

The chain has TRBV4-2 and TRBJ2-1; 11 bases align to TRBD2. The germline gives CDR1 LGHNA, CDR2 YNFKEQ. This CDR3 comprises 15 residues. V gave up 1 base and J gave up 5 bases; unmatched junction bases: 1. The CDR3 DNA follows: TGTGCCAGCAGCCAAGGACTAGCGGGGCACAATGAGCAGTTCTTC. Translating gives CASSQGLAGHNEQFF.

V usage is TRBV10-2 and J usage is TRBJ2-2, with 8 bases that match TRBD2. The V and J ends lost 6 bases and 3 bases, in that order; junction bases with no gene match: 6. Germline assignment: CDR1 WSHSY and CDR2 SAAADI. The length of the CDR3 is 15 residues. CDR3 region: CASRATRGDTGELFF. The DNA of the CDR3 is TGCGCCAGCAGGGCCACGCGGGGGGACACCGGGGAGCTGTTTTTT.

The table lists this clone with a few counts. The V and J genes are TRBV19 and TRBJ1-3, with 7 bases fitting TRBD1. CDR1 is LNHDA, CDR2 SQIVND, per germline (reference sequence). This CDR3 has 19 residues. V lost 4 bases to trimming and J lost 3 bases; unmatched junction nucleotides: 18. The CDR3 is CASSNPRHSLDRVGNTIYF. Written as DNA, the CDR3 is TGTGCCAGTAGTAACCCCCGCCACTCCCTCGACAGGGTTGGAAACACCATATATTTT.

V usage is TRBV5-1 and J usage is TRBJ2-3; TRBD1 matches 7 bases. The germline V gene encodes CDR1 SGHRS and CDR2 YFSETQ. The CDR3 loop spans 15 amino acids. Losses at the gene ends were 1 base for V and 3 bases for J; bases not matched to a gene: 5. In DNA form, the CDR3 reads TGCGCCAGCAGCTTGTGGGGACAGTCGACAGATACGCAGTATTTT. Its protein is CASSLWGQSTDTQYF.

This clone showed up just a few times. The chain combines TRBV2 with TRBJ2-2; 9 bases fit TRBD1. Germline CDR1 is SNHLY and CDR2 is FYNNEI. Trimming removed 4 bases from V and 6 bases from J; junction bases left unmatched: 0. The length of the CDR3 is 13 residues. The CDR3 DNA sequence: TGTGCCAGCAGTGGACAGGGGGCCGGGGAGCTGTTTTTT. This encodes CASSGQGAGELFF.

This sequence joins TRBV7-2 and TRBJ2-7; possibly TRBD1 for D (7 bases). The CDR3 runs 15 residues. Trimming took off 0 bases at V and 2 bases at J, with 11 bases between the two ends. Germline V lookup: CDR1 SGHTA, CDR2 FQGNSA. As DNA, the CDR3 is TGTGCCAGCAGCTTAGCTGGCGGGACAGCCTACGAGCAGTACTTC. Translating it yields CASSLAGGTAYEQYF.

This chain links TRBV6-5 with TRBJ2-3; D possibly corresponds to TRBD1 (5 bases). Germline CDR1 and CDR2: MNHEY and SVGAGI. Deletions cut 2 bases from V and 2 bases from J, with 8 bases between. The CDR3 is made up of 14 amino acids. CDR3 nucleotides: TGTGCCAGCAGTTACCGACAGCTCACAGATACGCAGTATTTT. This codes for CASSYRQLTDTQYF.

V and J are TRBV19 and TRBJ1-2, with D maybe TRBD1 (5 bases). Trimming removed 6 bases from V and 4 bases from J, with 15 bases in between. Germline V gene sequence: CDR1 LNHDA, CDR2 SQIVND (reference sequence). CDR3 length: 14 residues. Here the CDR3 reads CASRTTSGGYGYTF. The CDR3 nucleotides are TGTGCCAGTAGGACTACTTCGGGGGGCTATGGCTACACCTTC.

The chain links TRBV7-8 to TRBJ2-5; 7 bases line up with TRBD2. This CDR3 is built from 16 residues. J was trimmed by 5 bases and V by 1 base; bases with no gene match: 10. From germline, CDR1 is SGHVS and CDR2 FQNEAQ. The DNA of the CDR3 is TGTGCCAGCAGCTTAGGGCGGGGGTTCCGGGGGGAGACCCAGTACTTC. Amino acids: CASSLGRGFRGETQYF. The full variable domain, with the rest looked up from reference TRBV7-8 and TRBJ2-5, is GAGVSQSPRYKVAKRGQDVALRCDPISGHVSLFWYQQALGQGPEFLTYFQNEAQLDKSGLPSDRFFAERPEGSVSTLKIQRTQQEDSAVYLCASSLGRGFRGETQYFGPGTRLLVL.

The chain is built from TRBV4-1 and TRBJ1-4; D not certain. Germline CDR1 is MGHRA and CDR2 is YSYEKL. CDR3 length equals 16 residues. V shed 5 bases and J shed 0 bases, with 13 bases lying between them. This CDR3 is CASSWSLSATNEKLFF. CDR3 sequence (DNA): TGCGCCAGCAGCTGGAGCCTCTCGGCAACTAATGAAAAACTGTTTTTT.

This chain uses TRBV7-6 with TRBJ2-1, with 16 bases matching TRBD2. Losses at the gene ends were 5 bases for V and 10 bases for J; bases not matched to a gene: 5. The CDR3 runs 15 residues. Germline CDR1 is SGHVS and CDR2 is FNYEAQ. In DNA, the CDR3 is TGTGCCAGCAGCCCTGGGACTAGCGGGGGGGAGGAGCAGTTCTTC. Translated, it gives CASSPGTSGGEEQFF.

This clone was found a few times. The chain is built from TRBV5-1 and TRBJ1-4; weak D call: TRBD1 (6 bases). CDR1 and CDR2 from the germline V gene are SGHRS and YFSETQ. V was trimmed by 3 bases and J by 8 bases, leaving 14 bases between them. CDR3 size: 14 residues. The CDR3 nucleotides are TGCGCCAGCAGCTCCGGGGACATAGACGAAAAACTGTTTTTT. As protein: CASSSGDIDEKLFF.

The chain recombines TRBV18 with TRBJ2-1; the D gene is possibly TRBD2 (6 bases). Looked up from germline, CDR1 is KGHSH and CDR2 is LQKENI. The CDR3 is 16 residues long. V was cut by 3 bases and J by 9 bases, with 21 bases left in between. CDR3 region: CASSPPTSLRGPEQFF. The CDR3 coding sequence is TGTGCCAGCTCACCCCCGACTAGTTTAAGGGGTCCTGAGCAGTTCTTC. Full variable domain (outside the CDR3, taken from reference TRBV18 and TRBJ2-1): NAGVMQNPRHLVRRRGQEARLRCSPMKGHSHVYWYRQLPEEGLKFMVYLQKENIIDESGMPKERFSAEFPKEGPSILRIQQVVRGDSAAYFCASSPPTSLRGPEQFFGPGTRLTVL.